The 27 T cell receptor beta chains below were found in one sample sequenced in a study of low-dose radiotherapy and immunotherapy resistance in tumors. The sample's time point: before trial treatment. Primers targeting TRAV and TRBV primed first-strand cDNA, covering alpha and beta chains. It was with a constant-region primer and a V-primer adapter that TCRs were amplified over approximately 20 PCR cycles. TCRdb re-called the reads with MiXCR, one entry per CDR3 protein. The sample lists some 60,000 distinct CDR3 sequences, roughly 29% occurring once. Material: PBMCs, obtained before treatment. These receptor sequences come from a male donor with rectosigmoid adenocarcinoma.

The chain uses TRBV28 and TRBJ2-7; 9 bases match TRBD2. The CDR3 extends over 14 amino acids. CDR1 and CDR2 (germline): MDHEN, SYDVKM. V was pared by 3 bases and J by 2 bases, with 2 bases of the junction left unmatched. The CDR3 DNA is TGTGCCAGCAGTTTCGCGGGGGGGGCCTACGAGCAGTACTTC. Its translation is CASSFAGGAYEQYF.

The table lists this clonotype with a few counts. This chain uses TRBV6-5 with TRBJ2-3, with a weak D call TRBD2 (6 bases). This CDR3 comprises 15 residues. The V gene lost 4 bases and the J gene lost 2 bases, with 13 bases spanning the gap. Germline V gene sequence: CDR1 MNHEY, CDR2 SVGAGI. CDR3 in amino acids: CASSSRGAYTDTQYF. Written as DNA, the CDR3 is TGTGCCAGCAGTTCGCGCGGGGCCTACACAGATACGCAGTATTTT.

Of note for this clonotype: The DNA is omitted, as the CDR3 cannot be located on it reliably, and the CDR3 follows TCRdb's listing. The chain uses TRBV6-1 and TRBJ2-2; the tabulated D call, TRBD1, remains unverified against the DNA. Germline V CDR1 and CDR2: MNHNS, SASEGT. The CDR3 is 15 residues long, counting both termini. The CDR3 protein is CASSLTNTGELFFFF.

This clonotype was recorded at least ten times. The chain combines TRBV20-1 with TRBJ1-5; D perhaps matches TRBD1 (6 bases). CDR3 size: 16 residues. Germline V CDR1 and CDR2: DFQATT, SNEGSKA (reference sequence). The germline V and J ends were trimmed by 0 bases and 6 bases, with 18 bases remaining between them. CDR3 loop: CSARDPGGGGGQPQHF. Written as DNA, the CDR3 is TGCAGTGCTAGAGATCCCGGCGGAGGGGGTGGTCAGCCCCAGCATTTT.

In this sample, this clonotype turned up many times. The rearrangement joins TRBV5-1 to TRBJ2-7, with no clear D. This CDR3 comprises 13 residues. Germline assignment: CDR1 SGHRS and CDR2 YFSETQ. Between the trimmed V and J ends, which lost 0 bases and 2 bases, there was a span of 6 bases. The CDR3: CASSLESAYEQYF. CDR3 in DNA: TGCGCCAGCAGCTTGGAGTCGGCCTACGAGCAGTACTTC. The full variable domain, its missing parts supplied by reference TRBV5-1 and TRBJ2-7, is KAGVTQTPRYLIKTRGQQVTLSCSPISGHRSVSWYQQTPGQGLQFLFEYFSETQRNKGNFPGRFSGRQFSNSRSEMNVSTLELGDSALYLCASSLESAYEQYFGPGTRLTVT.

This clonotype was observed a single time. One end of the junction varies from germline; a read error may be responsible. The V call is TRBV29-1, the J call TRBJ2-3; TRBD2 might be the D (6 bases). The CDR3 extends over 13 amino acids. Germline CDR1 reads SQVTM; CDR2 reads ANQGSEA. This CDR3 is CSAVGGAKDTQFF. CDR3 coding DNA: TGCAGCGCCGTCGGCGGGGCCAAAGATACGCAGTTTTTT.

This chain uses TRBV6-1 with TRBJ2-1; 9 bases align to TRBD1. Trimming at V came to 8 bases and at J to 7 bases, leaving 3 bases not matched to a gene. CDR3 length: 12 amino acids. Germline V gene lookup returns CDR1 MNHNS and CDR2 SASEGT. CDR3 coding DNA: TGTGCCAGCCGGGACAGGGAAAATGAGCAGTTCTTC. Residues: CASRDRENEQFF.

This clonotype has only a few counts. CDR3 DNA: TGCGCCAGCAGCTGGGACAGCTCTCCTTCAACTAATGAAAAACTGTTTTTT. This sequence encodes CASSWDSSPSTNEKLFF. The chain couples TRBV5-1 to TRBJ1-4, with TRBD1 matching over 7 bases. The CDR3 totals 17 residues. CDR1 is SGHRS, CDR2 YFSETQ, per germline. V dropped 3 bases and J dropped 0; count of bases not matched to a gene: 8.

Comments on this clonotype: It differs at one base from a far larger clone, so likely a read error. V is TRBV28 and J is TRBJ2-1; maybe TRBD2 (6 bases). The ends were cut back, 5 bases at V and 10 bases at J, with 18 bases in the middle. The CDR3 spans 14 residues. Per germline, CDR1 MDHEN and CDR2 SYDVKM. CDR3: CASSRVGEVNEQFF. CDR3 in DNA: TGTGCCAGCAGTCGCGTGGGGGAGGTCAACGAGCAGTTCTTC.

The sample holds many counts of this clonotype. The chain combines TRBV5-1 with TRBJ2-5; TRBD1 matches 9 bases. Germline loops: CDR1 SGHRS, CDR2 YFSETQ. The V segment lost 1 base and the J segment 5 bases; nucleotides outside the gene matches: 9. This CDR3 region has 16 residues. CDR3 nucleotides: TGCGCCAGCAGCTTGTCCGGGACAGGGACGGGGGAGACCCAGTACTTC. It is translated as CASSLSGTGTGETQYF.

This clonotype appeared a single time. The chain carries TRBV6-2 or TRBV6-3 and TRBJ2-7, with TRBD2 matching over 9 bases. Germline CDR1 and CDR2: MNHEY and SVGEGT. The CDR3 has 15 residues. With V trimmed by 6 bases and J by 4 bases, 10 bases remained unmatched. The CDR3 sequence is CASSKLAGESYEQYF. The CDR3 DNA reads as TGTGCCAGCAGCAAATTAGCGGGAGAGAGTTACGAGCAGTACTTC.

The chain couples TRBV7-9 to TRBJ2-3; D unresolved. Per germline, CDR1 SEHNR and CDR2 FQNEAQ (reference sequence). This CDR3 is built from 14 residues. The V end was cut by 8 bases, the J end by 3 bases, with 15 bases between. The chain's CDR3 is CASLFEDWTDTQYF. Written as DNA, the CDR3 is TGTGCCAGCCTATTCGAGGATTGGACAGATACGCAGTATTTT. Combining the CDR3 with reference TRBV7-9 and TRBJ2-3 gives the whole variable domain DTGVSQNPRHKITKRGQNVTFRCDPISEHNRLYWYRQTLGQGPEFLTYFQNEAQLEKSRLLSDRFSAERPKGSFSTLEIQRTEQGDSAMYLCASLFEDWTDTQYFGPGTRLTVL.

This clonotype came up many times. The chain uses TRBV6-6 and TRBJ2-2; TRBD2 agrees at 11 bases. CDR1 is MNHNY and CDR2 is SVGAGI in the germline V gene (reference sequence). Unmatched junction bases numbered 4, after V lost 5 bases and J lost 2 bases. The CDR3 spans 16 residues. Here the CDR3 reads CASSDSGRANTGELFF. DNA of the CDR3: TGTGCCAGCAGTGATAGCGGGAGGGCTAACACCGGGGAGCTGTTTTTT.

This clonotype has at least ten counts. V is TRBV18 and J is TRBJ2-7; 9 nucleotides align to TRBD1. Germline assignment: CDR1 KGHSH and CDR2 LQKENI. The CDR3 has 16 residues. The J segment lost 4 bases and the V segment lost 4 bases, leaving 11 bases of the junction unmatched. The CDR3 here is CASSQNTGTGRYEQYF. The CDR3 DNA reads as TGTGCCAGCTCACAAAATACCGGGACAGGGAGATACGAGCAGTACTTC.

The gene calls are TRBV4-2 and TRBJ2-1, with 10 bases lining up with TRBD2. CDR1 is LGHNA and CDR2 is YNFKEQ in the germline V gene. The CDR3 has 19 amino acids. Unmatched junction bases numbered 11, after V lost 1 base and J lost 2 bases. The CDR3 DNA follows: TGTGCCAGCAGCCAAGCGGGCAGCGGCGGGACTAGCGCCTACAATGAGCAGTTCTTC. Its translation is CASSQAGSGGTSAYNEQFF.

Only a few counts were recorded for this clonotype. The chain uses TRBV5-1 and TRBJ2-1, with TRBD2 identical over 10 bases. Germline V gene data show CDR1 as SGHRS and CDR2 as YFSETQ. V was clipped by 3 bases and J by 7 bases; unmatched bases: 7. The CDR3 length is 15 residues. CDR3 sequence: CASSSLLAGRNEQFF. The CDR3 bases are TGCGCCAGCAGCTCGCTACTAGCGGGACGGAATGAGCAGTTCTTC.

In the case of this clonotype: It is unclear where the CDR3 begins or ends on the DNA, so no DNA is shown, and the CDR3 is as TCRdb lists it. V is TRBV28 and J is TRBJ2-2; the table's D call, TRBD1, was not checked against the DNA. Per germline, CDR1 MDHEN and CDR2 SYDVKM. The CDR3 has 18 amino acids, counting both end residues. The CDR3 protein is CASTLLHRVRDTGELFFF.

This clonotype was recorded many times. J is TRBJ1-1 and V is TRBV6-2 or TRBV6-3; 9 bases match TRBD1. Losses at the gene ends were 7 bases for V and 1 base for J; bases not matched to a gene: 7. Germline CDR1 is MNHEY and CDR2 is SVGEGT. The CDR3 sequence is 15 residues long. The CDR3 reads CASKTSGQGNTEAFF. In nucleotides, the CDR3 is TGTGCCAGCAAAACTTCGGGACAGGGGAACACTGAAGCTTTCTTT.

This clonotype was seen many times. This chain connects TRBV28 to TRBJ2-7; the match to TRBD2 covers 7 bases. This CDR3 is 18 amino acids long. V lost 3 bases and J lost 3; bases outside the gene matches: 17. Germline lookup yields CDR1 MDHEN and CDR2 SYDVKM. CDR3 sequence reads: CASSLGPPGTTVIYEQYF. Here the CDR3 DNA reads TGTGCCAGCAGTTTGGGCCCCCCCGGGACTACCGTTATCTACGAGCAGTACTTC.

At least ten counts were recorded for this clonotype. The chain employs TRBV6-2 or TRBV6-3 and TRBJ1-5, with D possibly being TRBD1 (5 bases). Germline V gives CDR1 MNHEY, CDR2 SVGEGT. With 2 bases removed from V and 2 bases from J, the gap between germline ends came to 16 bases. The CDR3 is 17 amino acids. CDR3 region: CASSYASGFLGNQPQHF. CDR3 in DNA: TGTGCCAGCAGTTACGCCTCAGGGTTCCTTGGCAATCAGCCCCAGCATTTT.

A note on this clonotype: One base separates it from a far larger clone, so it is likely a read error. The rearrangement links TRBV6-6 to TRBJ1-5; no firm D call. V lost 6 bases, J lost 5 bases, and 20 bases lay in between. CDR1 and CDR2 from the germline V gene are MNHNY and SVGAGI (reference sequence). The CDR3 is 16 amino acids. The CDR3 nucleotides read TGTGCCAGCAGAAACACAAGGTTGGCTCGGGATCAGCCCCAGCATTTT. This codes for CASRNTRLARDQPQHF.

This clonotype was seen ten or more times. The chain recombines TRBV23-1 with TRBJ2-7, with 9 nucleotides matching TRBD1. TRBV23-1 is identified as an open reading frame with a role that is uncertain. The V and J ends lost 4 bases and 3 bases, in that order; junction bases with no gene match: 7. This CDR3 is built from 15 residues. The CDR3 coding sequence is TGCGCCAGCAGTCGGAGGACAGGGGAGGACTACGAGCAGTACTTC. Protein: CASSRRTGEDYEQYF.

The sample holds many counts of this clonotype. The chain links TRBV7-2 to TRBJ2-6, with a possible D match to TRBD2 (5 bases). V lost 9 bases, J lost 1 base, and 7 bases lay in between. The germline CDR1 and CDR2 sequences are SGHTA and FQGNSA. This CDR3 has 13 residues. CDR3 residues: CASRGSGANVLTF. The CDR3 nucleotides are TGTGCCAGTCGAGGGTCTGGGGCCAACGTCCTGACTTTC.

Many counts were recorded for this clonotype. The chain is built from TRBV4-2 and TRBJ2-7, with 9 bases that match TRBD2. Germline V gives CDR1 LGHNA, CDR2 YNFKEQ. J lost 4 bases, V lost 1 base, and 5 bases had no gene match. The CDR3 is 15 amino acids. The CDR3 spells CASSQGAGLAYEQYF. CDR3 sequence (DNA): TGTGCCAGCAGCCAAGGGGCTGGACTAGCGTACGAGCAGTACTTC.

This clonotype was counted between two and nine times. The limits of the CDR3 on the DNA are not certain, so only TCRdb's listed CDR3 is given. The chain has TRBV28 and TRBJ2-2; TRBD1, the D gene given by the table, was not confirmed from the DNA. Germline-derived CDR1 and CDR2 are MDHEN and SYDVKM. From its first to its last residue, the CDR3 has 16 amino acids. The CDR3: CASSLGDRNTGELFFF.

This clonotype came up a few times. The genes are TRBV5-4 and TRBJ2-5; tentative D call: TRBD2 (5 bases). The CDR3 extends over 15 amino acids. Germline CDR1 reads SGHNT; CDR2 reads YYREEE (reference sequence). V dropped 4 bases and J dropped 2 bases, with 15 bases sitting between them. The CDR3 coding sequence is TGTGCCAGCAGCCTCGGCGGGCCTTTTCAAGAGACCCAGTACTTC. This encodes CASSLGGPFQETQYF.

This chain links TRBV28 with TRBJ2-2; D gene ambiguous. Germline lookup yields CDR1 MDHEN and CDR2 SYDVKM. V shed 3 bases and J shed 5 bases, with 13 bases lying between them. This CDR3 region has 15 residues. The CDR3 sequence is CASSFGPGATGELFF. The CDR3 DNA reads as TGTGCCAGCAGTTTTGGGCCAGGAGCAACCGGGGAGCTGTTTTTT.